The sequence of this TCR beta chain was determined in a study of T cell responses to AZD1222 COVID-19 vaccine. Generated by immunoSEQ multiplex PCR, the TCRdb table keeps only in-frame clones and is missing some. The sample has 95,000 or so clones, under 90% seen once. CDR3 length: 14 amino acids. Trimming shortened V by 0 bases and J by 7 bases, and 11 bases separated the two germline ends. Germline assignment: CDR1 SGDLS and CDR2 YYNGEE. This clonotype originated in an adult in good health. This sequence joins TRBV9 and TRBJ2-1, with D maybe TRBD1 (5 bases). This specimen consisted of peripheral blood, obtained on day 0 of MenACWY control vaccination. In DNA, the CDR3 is TGTGCCAGCAGCGTAGAGGCAGGGCGGAATGAGCAGTTCTTC. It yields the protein CASSVEAGRNEQFF.